The 3 T cell receptor beta chains below all came from one sample that was sequenced in a study of blood T cells in healthy people across ages. Through a sample-barcoded 5' primer and a J-beta primer mix, a second PCR was run for roughly 7 to 12 cycles. TCRdb processed the 5' RACE reads anew with MiXCR; each CDR3 protein has one entry. The profile shows 1,300,000 or so distinct CDR3 sequences, 45% to 70% of them singletons. Sequencing used blood. The origin of the receptors is a man younger than 35 in good health.

This clonotype has only one observation. This chain uses TRBV21-1 with TRBJ2-7; the table's TRBD1 call for D was not verified on the DNA. TRBV21-1 is assigned pseudogene status. The CDR3 consists of 15 residues. CDR3 sequence: CASSKVWDRNYEQYF. CDR3 nucleotide sequence: TGTGCCAGCAGCAAAGTATGGGACAGGAACTACGAGCAGTACTTC.

The gene calls are TRBV27 and TRBJ1-5; D gene unclear. This CDR3 contains 14 residues. Looked up from germline, CDR1 is MNHEY and CDR2 is SMNVEV (reference sequence). The V gene lost 2 bases and the J gene lost 6 bases, with 11 bases spanning the gap. Here the CDR3 DNA reads TGTGCCAGCAGTTTAGGGGAGAGGGCTCAGCCCCAGCATTTT. It specifies CASSLGERAQPQHF.

The J gene is TRBJ1-1, the V gene TRBV27, with D possibly being TRBD1 (5 bases). This CDR3 has 13 residues. Germline values: CDR1 MNHEY, CDR2 SMNVEV (reference sequence). Trimming cost V 6 bases and J 3 bases, with 11 bases left between them. The DNA of the CDR3 is TGTGCCAGCAGCCAGGACACTTACACTGAAGCTTTCTTT. It is translated as CASSQDTYTEAFF.